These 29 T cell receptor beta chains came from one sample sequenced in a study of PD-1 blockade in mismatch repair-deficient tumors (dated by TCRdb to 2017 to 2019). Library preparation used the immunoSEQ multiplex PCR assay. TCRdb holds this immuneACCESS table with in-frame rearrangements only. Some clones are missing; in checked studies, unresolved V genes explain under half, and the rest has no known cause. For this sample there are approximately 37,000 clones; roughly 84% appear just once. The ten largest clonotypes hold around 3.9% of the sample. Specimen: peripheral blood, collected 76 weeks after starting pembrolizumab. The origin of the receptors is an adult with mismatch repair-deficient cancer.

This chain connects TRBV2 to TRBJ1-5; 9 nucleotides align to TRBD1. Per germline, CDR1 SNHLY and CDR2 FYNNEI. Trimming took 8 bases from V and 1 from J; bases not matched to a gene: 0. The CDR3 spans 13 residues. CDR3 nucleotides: TGTGCCAGCGGACAGGGGAGCAATCAGCCCCAGCATTTT. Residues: CASGQGSNQPQHF.

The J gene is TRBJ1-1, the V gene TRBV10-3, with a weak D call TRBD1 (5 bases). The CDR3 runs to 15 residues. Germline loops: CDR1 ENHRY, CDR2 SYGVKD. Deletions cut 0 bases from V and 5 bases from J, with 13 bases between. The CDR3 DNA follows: TGTGCCATCAGTGAGTCGAGCCCAAAGGGGACTGAAGCTTTCTTT. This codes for CAISESSPKGTEAFF.

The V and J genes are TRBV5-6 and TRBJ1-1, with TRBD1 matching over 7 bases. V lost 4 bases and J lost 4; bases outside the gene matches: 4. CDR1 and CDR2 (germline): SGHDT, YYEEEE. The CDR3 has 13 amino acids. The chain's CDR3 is CASSQDRSTEAFF. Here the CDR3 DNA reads TGTGCCAGCAGCCAGGACAGGTCCACTGAAGCTTTCTTT.

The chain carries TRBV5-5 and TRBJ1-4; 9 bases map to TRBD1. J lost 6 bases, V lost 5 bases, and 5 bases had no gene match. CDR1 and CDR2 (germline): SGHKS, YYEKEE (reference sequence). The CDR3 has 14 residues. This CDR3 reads CASSPGQGYEKLFF. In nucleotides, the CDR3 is TGTGCCAGCAGTCCGGGACAGGGCTATGAAAAACTGTTTTTT. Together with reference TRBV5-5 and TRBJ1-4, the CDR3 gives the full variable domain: DAGVTQSPTHLIKTRGQQVTLRCSPISGHKSVSWYQQVLGQGPQFIFQYYEKEERGRGNFPDRFSARQFPNYSSELNVNALLLGDSALYLCASSPGQGYEKLFFGSGTQLSVL.

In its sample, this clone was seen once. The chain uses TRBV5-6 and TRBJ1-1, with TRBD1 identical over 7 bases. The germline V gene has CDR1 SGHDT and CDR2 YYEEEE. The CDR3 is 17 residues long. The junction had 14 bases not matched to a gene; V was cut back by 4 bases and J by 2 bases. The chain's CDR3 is CASSRIPGQSLNTEAFF. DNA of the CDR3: TGTGCCAGCAGCCGGATACCGGGACAGAGCCTAAACACTGAAGCTTTCTTT. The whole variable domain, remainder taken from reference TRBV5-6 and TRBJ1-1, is DAGVTQSPTHLIKTRGQQVTLRCSPKSGHDTVSWYQQALGQGPQFIFQYYEEEERQRGNFPDRFSGHQFPNYSSELNVNALLLGDSALYLCASSRIPGQSLNTEAFFGQGTRLTVV.

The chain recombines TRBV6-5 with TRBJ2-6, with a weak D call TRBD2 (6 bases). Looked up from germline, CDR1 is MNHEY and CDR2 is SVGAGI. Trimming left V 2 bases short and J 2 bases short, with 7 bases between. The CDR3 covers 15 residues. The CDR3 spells CASSYGGTGANVLTF. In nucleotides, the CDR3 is TGTGCCAGCAGTTACGGGGGGACTGGGGCCAACGTCCTGACTTTC.

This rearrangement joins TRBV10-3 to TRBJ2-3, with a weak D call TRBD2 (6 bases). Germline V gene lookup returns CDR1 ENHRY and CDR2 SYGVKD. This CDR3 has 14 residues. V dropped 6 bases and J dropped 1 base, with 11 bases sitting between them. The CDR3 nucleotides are TGTGCCATCAGCGGGAGAATGGGCACAGATACGCAGTATTTT. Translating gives CAISGRMGTDTQYF.

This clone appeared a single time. The CDR3 region is CASSLPLGAGATGELFF. Here the CDR3 DNA reads TGTGCCAGCAGTCTTCCCTTAGGGGCGGGAGCCACCGGGGAGCTGTTTTTT. The chain employs TRBV7-9 and TRBJ2-2, with 7 bases lining up with TRBD2. The V segment lost 6 bases and the J segment 4 bases; nucleotides outside the gene matches: 14. The CDR3 runs to 17 residues. From germline, CDR1 is SEHNR and CDR2 FQNEAQ (reference sequence).

CDR3 protein: CASSWGTANEKLFF. The CDR3 DNA reads as TGTGCCAGTAGTTGGGGGACGGCTAATGAAAAACTGTTTTTT. This rearrangement joins TRBV19 to TRBJ1-4, with D tentatively TRBD1 (5 bases). V was shortened by 5 bases and J by 3 bases, with 10 bases between the two germline ends. There are 14 residues in the CDR3. Germline loops: CDR1 LNHDA, CDR2 SQIVND (reference sequence).

CDR3 nucleotides: TGTGCCAGCAGCCCCTTGACGAAGGACACTGAAGCTTTCTTT. Amino acid sequence: CASSPLTKDTEAFF. The genes are TRBV7-9 and TRBJ1-1, with no clear D. CDR1 and CDR2 from the germline V gene are SEHNR and FQNEAQ (reference sequence). V was pared by 5 bases and J by 3 bases, with 13 bases between. The CDR3 length is 14 residues.

The CDR3 is CASSLDSRGSYEQYF. CDR3 bases: TGTGCCAGCAGCTTAGATTCCCGCGGTTCCTACGAGCAGTACTTC. The chain recombines TRBV7-2 with TRBJ2-7; the D is unclear. V lost 1 base to trimming and J lost 1 base, with 11 bases between them. The V gene's germline CDR1 is SGHTA and CDR2 FQGNSA. The length of the CDR3 is 15 residues.

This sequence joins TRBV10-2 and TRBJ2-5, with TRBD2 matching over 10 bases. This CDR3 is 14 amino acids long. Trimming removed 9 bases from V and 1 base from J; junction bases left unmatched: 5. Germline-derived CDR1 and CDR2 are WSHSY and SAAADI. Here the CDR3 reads CASSSGSLQETQYF. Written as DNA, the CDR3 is TGCGCCAGTTCTAGCGGGAGTCTCCAAGAGACCCAGTACTTC.

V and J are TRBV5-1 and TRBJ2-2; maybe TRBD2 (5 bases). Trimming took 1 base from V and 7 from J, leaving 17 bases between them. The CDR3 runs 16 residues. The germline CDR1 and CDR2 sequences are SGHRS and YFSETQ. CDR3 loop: CASSLIRPPGGGELFF. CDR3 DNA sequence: TGCGCCAGCAGCTTGATCAGGCCACCCGGAGGCGGGGAGCTGTTTTTT.

Written as DNA, the CDR3 is TGTGCCAGCAGTCGTAGCGGGAACACCGGGGAGCTGTTTTTT. Residues: CASSRSGNTGELFF. The chain employs TRBV25-1 and TRBJ2-2, with a tentative D call TRBD2 (6 bases). The CDR3 loop spans 14 amino acids. The germline V gene has CDR1 MGHDK and CDR2 SYGVNS. Trimming left V 5 bases short and J 1 base short, with 8 bases between. Full variable domain (outside the CDR3, taken from reference TRBV25-1 and TRBJ2-2): EADIYQTPRYLVIGTGKKITLECSQTMGHDKMYWYQQDPGMELHLIHYSYGVNSTEKGDLSSESTVSRIRTEHFPLTLESARPSHTSQYLCASSRSGNTGELFFGEGSRLTVL.

The DNA of the CDR3 is TGTGCCAGCAGTGACGGGGACGCTGAAGCTTTCTTT. Residues: CASSDGDAEAFF. This chain joins TRBV6-4 and TRBJ1-1; D is perhaps TRBD1 (5 bases). Germline CDR1 reads MRHNA; CDR2 reads SNTAGT. V was pared by 2 bases and J by 6 bases, with 7 bases between. This CDR3 is 12 amino acids long.

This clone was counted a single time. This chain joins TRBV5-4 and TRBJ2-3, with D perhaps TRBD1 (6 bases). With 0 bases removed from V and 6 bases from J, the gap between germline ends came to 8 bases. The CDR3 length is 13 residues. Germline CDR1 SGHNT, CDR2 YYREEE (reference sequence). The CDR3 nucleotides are TGTGCCAGCAGCTTGGTGGGGGCTGATACGCAGTATTTT. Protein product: CASSLVGADTQYF.

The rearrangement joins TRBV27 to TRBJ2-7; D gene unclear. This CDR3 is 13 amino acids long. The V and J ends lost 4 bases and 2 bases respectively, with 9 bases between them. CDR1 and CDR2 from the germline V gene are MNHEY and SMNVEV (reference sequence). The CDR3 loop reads CASSYTPTYEQYF. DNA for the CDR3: TGTGCCAGCAGTTATACACCAACCTACGAGCAGTACTTC.

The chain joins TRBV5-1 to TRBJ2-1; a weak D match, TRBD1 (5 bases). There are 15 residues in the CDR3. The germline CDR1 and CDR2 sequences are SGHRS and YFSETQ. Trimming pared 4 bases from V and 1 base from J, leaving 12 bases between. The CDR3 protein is CASSQQDRSYNEQFF. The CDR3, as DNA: TGCGCCAGCAGCCAACAGGATCGTTCCTACAATGAGCAGTTCTTC.

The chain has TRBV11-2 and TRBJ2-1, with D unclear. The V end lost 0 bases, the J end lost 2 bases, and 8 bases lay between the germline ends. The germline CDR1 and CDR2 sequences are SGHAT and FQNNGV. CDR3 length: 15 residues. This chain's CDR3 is CASSLDGRPYNEQFF. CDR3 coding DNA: TGTGCCAGCAGCTTAGACGGCAGGCCCTACAATGAGCAGTTCTTC. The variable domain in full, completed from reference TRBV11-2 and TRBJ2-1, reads EAGVAQSPRYKIIEKRQSVAFWCNPISGHATLYWYQQILGQGPKLLIQFQNNGVVDDSQLPKDRFSAERLKGVDSTLKIQPAKLEDSAVYLCASSLDGRPYNEQFFGPGTRLTVL.

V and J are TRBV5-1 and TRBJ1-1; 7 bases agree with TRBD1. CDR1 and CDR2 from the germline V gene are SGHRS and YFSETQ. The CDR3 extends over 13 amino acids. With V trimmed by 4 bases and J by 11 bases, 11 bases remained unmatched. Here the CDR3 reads CASSETSTGRAFF. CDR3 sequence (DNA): TGCGCCAGCAGCGAGACCTCGACAGGGAGGGCTTTCTTT.

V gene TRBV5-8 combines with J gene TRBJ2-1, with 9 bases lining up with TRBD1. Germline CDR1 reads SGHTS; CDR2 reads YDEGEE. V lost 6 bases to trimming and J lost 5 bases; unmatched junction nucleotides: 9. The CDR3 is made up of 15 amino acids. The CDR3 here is CASTPGQGRNNEQFF. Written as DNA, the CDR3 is TGTGCCAGCACGCCCGGACAGGGGCGAAACAATGAGCAGTTCTTC.

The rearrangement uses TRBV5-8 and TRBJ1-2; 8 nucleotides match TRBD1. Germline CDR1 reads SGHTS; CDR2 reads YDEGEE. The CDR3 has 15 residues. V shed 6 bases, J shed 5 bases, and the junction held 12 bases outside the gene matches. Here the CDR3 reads CASTSSGQGHYGYTF. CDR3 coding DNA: TGTGCCAGCACCTCCTCAGGACAGGGCCATTATGGCTACACCTTC.

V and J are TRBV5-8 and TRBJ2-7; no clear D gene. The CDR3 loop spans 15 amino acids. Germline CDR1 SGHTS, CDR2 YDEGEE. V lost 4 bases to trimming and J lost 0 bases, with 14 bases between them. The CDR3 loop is CASSLNAASSYEQYF. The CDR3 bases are TGTGCCAGCAGCCTCAATGCGGCAAGCTCCTACGAGCAGTACTTC.

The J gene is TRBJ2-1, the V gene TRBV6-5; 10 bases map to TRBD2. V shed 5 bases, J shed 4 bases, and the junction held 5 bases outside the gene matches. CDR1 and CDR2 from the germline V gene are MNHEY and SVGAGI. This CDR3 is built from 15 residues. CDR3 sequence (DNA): TGTGCCAGCAGTCAATCTAGCGGGAGTTACAATGAGCAGTTCTTC. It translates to CASSQSSGSYNEQFF.

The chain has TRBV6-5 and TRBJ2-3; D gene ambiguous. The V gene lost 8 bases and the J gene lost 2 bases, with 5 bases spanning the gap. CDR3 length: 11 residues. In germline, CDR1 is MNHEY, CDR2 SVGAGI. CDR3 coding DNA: TGTGCCAGCCGCACCACAGATACGCAGTATTTT. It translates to CASRTTDTQYF.

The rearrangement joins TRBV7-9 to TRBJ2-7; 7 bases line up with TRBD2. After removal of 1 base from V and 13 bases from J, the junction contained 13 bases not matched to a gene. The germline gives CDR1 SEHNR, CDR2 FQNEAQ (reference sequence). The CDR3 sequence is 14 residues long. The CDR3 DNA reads TGTGCCAGCAGCTTAGGGTATAACGCGGGGGAGTTTTACTTC. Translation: CASSLGYNAGEFYF. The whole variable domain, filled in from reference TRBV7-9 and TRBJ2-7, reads DTGVSQNPRHKITKRGQNVTFRCDPISEHNRLYWYRQTLGQGPEFLTYFQNEAQLEKSRLLSDRFSAERPKGSFSTLEIQRTEQGDSAMYLCASSLGYNAGEFYFGPGTRLTVT.

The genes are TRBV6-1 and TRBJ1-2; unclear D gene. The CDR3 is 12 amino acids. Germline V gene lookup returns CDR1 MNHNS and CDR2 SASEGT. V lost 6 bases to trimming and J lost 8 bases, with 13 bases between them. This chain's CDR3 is CASRGRHGGYTF. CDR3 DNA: TGTGCCAGCAGGGGCAGGCACGGGGGCTACACCTTC.

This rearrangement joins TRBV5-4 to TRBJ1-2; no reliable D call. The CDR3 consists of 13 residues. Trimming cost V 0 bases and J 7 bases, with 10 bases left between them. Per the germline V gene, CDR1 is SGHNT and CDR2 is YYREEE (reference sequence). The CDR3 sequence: CASSLERQSGYTF. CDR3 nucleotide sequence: TGTGCCAGCAGCTTGGAACGGCAGTCTGGCTACACCTTC.

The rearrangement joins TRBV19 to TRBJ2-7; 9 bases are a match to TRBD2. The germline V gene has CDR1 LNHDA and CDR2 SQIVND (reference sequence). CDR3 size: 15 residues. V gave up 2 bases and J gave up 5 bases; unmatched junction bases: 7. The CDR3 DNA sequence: TGTGCCAGTAGTATAATAGCGGGAGCGCGACACGAGCAGTACTTC. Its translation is CASSIIAGARHEQYF. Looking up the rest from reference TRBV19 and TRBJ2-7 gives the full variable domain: DGGITQSPKYLFRKEGQNVTLSCEQNLNHDAMYWYRQDPGQGLRLIYYSQIVNDFQKGDIAEGYSVSREKKESFPLTVTSAQKNPTAFYLCASSIIAGARHEQYFGPGTRLTVT.